This T cell receptor beta chain was obtained from a study of graft-versus-host responses after intestinal transplantation. At the level of the study: Recipients obtained multivisceral, liver-intestinal, or isolated intestinal transplants. Study-wide findings and caveats: Recipient marrow held GvH clones, some first seen in ileum or blood.

Using immunoSEQ multiplex PCR, the repertoire was profiled, and TCRdb retains in-frame clones only, with some absent. The sample yields roughly 36,000 clones, nearly 95% seen once. Notes on this clone: Its antigen is unknown.

V lost 5 bases, J lost 0 bases, and 16 bases lay in between. Looked up from germline, CDR1 is SEHNR and CDR2 is FQNEAQ (reference sequence). This CDR3 has 17 amino acids. The receptor's source is a human donor who was the organ donor for an intestinal transplant. The source material was unstimulated CD8+ T cells sorted from spleen or lymph node cells, sampled before transplant. V usage is TRBV7-9 and J usage is TRBJ2-2, with D possibly matching TRBD2 (5 bases). The CDR3 sequence is CASSPPTGLANTGELFF. The CDR3 DNA follows: TGTGCCAGCAGCCCACCCACCGGACTCGCGAACACCGGGGAGCTGTTTTTT.